This T cell receptor (beta chain) was sequenced during a study of technical replicates of blood from a few donors. Clones were sequenced by immunoSEQ multiplex PCR, and TCRdb holds only the in-frame ones, with some missing. The table lists more than 65,000 clones, about 97% of them singletons, with about 0.29% in the top ten. The V gene's germline CDR1 is SEHNR and CDR2 FQNEAQ (reference sequence). With V trimmed by 5 bases and J by 6 bases, 7 bases remained unmatched. The CDR3 runs 14 residues. The source material was T cells isolated from PBMCs. The genes are TRBV7-9 and TRBJ1-3; 7 bases line up with TRBD1. The receptor comes from a human donor in good health. CDR3 sequence (DNA): TGTGCCAGCAGCCGAGGGGACAGCATAAACACCATATATTTT. Protein sequence: CASSRGDSINTIYF.